A single sample gave rise to the 20 T cell receptor beta chains below, sequenced in a study of monozygotic twins with inflammatory bowel disease. TCRdb re-called the 5' RACE reads; every CDR3 protein appears as one record, without DNA. The sample shows 110,000 or so distinct CDR3 sequences, and 9.5% to 15% sits with its ten largest clones. Sequenced input: blood. The receptors shown here come from a human donor with ulcerative colitis or Crohn's disease, or a healthy co-twin of an affected twin (not recorded which).

The chain links TRBV5-1 to TRBJ2-7; TCRdb outputs TRBD2, but without DNA this stays unchecked. The CDR3 consists of 15 residues. Per the germline V gene, CDR1 is SGHRS and CDR2 is YFSETQ. CDR3: CASSSPLAGAHEQYF.

The chain links TRBV11-2 to TRBJ2-1; no DNA is available, so the TRBD1 call from TCRdb remains unchecked. CDR3 length equals 15 residues. Germline loops: CDR1 SGHAT, CDR2 FQNNGV. CDR3 protein: CASSLVAGVHNEQFF.

Here the CDR3 reads CASSFVGYTGELFF. The chain has TRBV28 and TRBJ2-2. The CDR3 runs to 14 residues. Per germline, CDR1 MDHEN and CDR2 SYDVKM.

The chain uses TRBV6-5 and TRBJ2-5. Germline V gene data show CDR1 as MNHEY and CDR2 as SVGAGI. CDR3 length: 13 amino acids. The CDR3 here is CASSPEAQETQYF.

The chain uses TRBV7-3 and TRBJ2-1; TCRdb picks TRBD2, but there is no DNA to check that call. The CDR3 runs 16 residues. Germline CDR1 and CDR2: SGHTA and FQGTGA. CDR3 loop: CASSTGTSGRPVEQFF.

The genes are TRBV15 and TRBJ2-2. The CDR3 is made up of 14 amino acids. Germline V lookup: CDR1 LNHNV, CDR2 YYDKDF (reference sequence). This chain's CDR3 is CATSKSDYTGELFF.

The V gene is TRBV7-9, the J gene TRBJ1-2. The CDR3 is made up of 14 amino acids. From germline, CDR1 is SEHNR and CDR2 FQNEAQ (reference sequence). CDR3 residues: CASSLDLGGYGYTF.

The genes are TRBV7-3 and TRBJ1-1. Germline CDR1 reads SGHTA; CDR2 reads FQGTGA. The CDR3 is 16 amino acids. CDR3 loop: CASSLTQALGNTEAFF.

The CDR3 spells CATSGGIGIGANVLTF. The chain uses TRBV15 and TRBJ2-6; TCRdb returns TRBD1, unconfirmable since there is no DNA. Germline CDR1 and CDR2: LNHNV and YYDKDF (reference sequence). CDR3 length: 16 residues. Complete variable domain (other parts from reference TRBV15 and TRBJ2-6): DAMVIQNPRYQVTQFGKPVTLSCSQTLNHNVMYWYQQKSSQAPKLLFHYYDKDFNNEADTPDNFQSRRPNTSFCFLDIRSPGLGDTAMYLCATSGGIGIGANVLTFGAGSRLTVL.

The V call is TRBV5-1, the J call TRBJ2-2; as DNA is missing, the TRBD1 call by TCRdb cannot be tested. This CDR3 region has 15 residues. Germline V lookup: CDR1 SGHRS, CDR2 YFSETQ. The CDR3: CASSLGDRDTGELFF.

J is TRBJ2-6 and V is TRBV6-4. This CDR3 contains 15 residues. Germline assignment: CDR1 MRHNA and CDR2 SNTAGT. CDR3 amino acids: CASSDDSSGANVLTF.

V and J are TRBV5-1 and TRBJ1-6; with no DNA, the TCRdb D assignment of TRBD1 cannot be verified. CDR3 length: 16 residues. In germline, CDR1 is SGHRS, CDR2 YFSETQ. CDR3 region: CASSPGQAFYNSPLHF.

The chain uses TRBV5-4 and TRBJ2-2. Germline-derived CDR1 and CDR2 are SGHNT and YYREEE (reference sequence). The CDR3 is 15 amino acids. CDR3 region: CASSSGQGWTGELFF.

The genes are TRBV5-1 and TRBJ2-1; the TCRdb D gene call, TRBD2, has no DNA to confirm it. Per the germline V gene, CDR1 is SGHRS and CDR2 is YFSETQ. This CDR3 contains 17 residues. CDR3 residues: CASSLALAGGPRNEQFF.

J is TRBJ1-5 and V is TRBV20-1; TCRdb outputs TRBD1, but without DNA this stays unchecked. Per germline, CDR1 DFQATT and CDR2 SNEGSKA (reference sequence). CDR3 size: 16 residues. The CDR3 region is CSARDLDEGSNQPQHF.

The chain combines TRBV24-1 with TRBJ2-1; the D call from TCRdb, TRBD1, cannot be confirmed without DNA. The germline V gene encodes CDR1 KGHDR and CDR2 SFDVKD. The CDR3 contains 14 residues. The CDR3 loop is CATSDGTGVNEQFF.

V gene TRBV12-3 or TRBV12-4 combines with J gene TRBJ1-5; the TCRdb D gene call, TRBD1, has no DNA to confirm it. The CDR3 sequence is 14 residues long. The chain's CDR3 is CASRGRDSNQPQHF.

The chain recombines TRBV29-1 with TRBJ2-2; TCRdb outputs TRBD1, but without DNA this stays unchecked. Germline CDR1 is SQVTM and CDR2 is ANQGSEA. This CDR3 contains 14 residues. CDR3 sequence: CSAETGIYTGELFF.

V and J are TRBV5-1 and TRBJ2-7; without DNA, the TCRdb call of TRBD2 cannot be checked. CDR1 and CDR2 (germline): SGHRS, YFSETQ. This CDR3 region has 14 residues. This CDR3 reads CASSLGVGPGEQYF.

The chain is built from TRBV25-1 and TRBJ1-2; absent DNA, TCRdb's TRBD1 call cannot be checked. The CDR3 length is 17 residues. Germline CDR1 and CDR2: MGHDK and SYGVNS. CDR3 residues: CASSVPGTLEGNYGYTF.